The 24 T cell receptor beta chains presented below share a single source sample, sequenced in a study of CD8+CD57+ T cells in acquired aplastic anemia. Profiles of TCR beta VDJ and CDR3 were generated from a genomic DNA template. A single record per CDR3 protein comes from TCRdb applying MiXCR to the reads. In the table there are about 420,000 distinct CDR3 sequences, just under 70% of which are singletons. The sequencing input was sorted CD4+, CD8+, or CD8+CD57+ T cells (not recorded which) from PBMCs. The source is a human donor in good health, serving as a control.

This clonotype was seen just once. The junction does not match germline at one end; this may be a read error. The chain employs TRBV24-1 and TRBJ1-2, with D unclear. Germline values: CDR1 KGHDR, CDR2 SFDVKD. This CDR3 has 13 amino acids. The CDR3 spells CAASGLHVDGYTF. CDR3 in DNA: TGTGCCGCCAGTGGTTTGCATGTCGATGGCTACACCTTC.

The rearrangement links TRBV5-1 to TRBJ2-7; possibly TRBD1 or TRBD2 for D (5 bases each). Trimming removed 2 bases from V and 4 bases from J, with 16 bases in between. The CDR3 covers 15 residues. CDR1 and CDR2 (germline): SGHRS, YFSETQ. The CDR3 is CASSLGQSGGYEQYF. Written as DNA, the CDR3 is TGCGCCAGCAGCTTAGGGCAGTCTGGGGGTTACGAGCAGTACTTC. The variable domain in full, with the rest retrieved from reference TRBV5-1 and TRBJ2-7, is KAGVTQTPRYLIKTRGQQVTLSCSPISGHRSVSWYQQTPGQGLQFLFEYFSETQRNKGNFPGRFSGRQFSNSRSEMNVSTLELGDSALYLCASSLGQSGGYEQYFGPGTRLTVT.

Of note for this clonotype: The junction does not match germline at one end; this may be a read error. J is TRBJ1-1 and V is TRBV2; 9 bases map to TRBD1. The germline gives CDR1 SNHLY, CDR2 FYNNEI. This CDR3 is 15 amino acids long. CDR3 bases: TGTGCCAGCAGTGAGGGACAGGGCGTCTCCTATGGAGACACCTTC. Translation: CASSEGQGVSYGDTF.

This rearrangement joins TRBV7-3 to TRBJ1-6; D uncertain. Germline loops: CDR1 SGHTA, CDR2 FQGTGA. The CDR3 length is 16 residues. The V gene lost 4 bases and the J gene lost 16 bases, with 26 bases spanning the gap. This CDR3 is CASSSRSSSCDTQLHF. In DNA, the CDR3 is TGTGCCAGCAGCTCACGCAGTAGCTCCTGTGATACCCAGCTCCACTTT.

This clonotype has ten or more counts. This chain uses TRBV20-1 with TRBJ2-7, with 8 positions matching TRBD1. Trimming at V came to 5 bases and at J to 7 bases, leaving 10 bases not matched to a gene. CDR3 size: 13 residues. CDR1 is DFQATT, CDR2 SNEGSKA, per germline (reference sequence). CDR3: CSAQGQGVWEQYF. DNA for the CDR3: TGCAGTGCTCAAGGACAGGGAGTGTGGGAGCAGTACTTC.

This clonotype appeared a single time. The chain carries TRBV7-2 and TRBJ1-6; the D is unclear. The CDR3 runs to 16 residues. V gave up 2 bases and J gave up 0 bases, with 8 bases separating them. Germline CDR1 SGHTA, CDR2 FQGNSA. The CDR3: CASSLRRSSYNSPLHF. DNA for the CDR3: TGTGCCAGCAGCTTAAGACGGAGCTCCTATAATTCACCCCTCCACTTT. The full variable domain, rest sourced from reference TRBV7-2 and TRBJ1-6, is GAGVSQSPSNKVTEKGKDVELRCDPISGHTALYWYRQSLGQGLEFLIYFQGNSAPDKSGLPSDRFSAERTGGSVSTLTIQRTQQEDSAVYLCASSLRRSSYNSPLHFGNGTRLTVT.

On this clonotype: A junction end diverges from the germline sequence, so it may reflect a read error. The chain couples TRBV7-7 to TRBJ2-7; D perhaps matches TRBD1 (5 bases). CDR1 is SSHAT, CDR2 FNYEAQ, per germline (reference sequence). CDR3 length equals 13 residues. CDR3 sequence: CASSLSQDYEQYF. For the CDR3, the DNA is TGTGCTAGCAGCTTATCACAGGACTACGAGCAGTACTTC.

This clonotype was counted a few times. The chain recombines TRBV7-2 with TRBJ1-2; D is possibly TRBD1 (6 bases). Trimming left V 6 bases short and J 6 bases short, with 11 bases between. Looked up from germline, CDR1 is SGHTA and CDR2 is FQGNSA. This CDR3 comprises 12 residues. The CDR3 protein is CASRRTENGYTF. As DNA, the CDR3 is TGTGCCAGCAGGAGGACAGAGAATGGCTACACCTTC. Full variable domain (rest looked up from reference TRBV7-2 and TRBJ1-2): GAGVSQSPSNKVTEKGKDVELRCDPISGHTALYWYRQSLGQGLEFLIYFQGNSAPDKSGLPSDRFSAERTGGSVSTLTIQRTQQEDSAVYLCASRRTENGYTFGSGTRLTVV.

This clonotype has ten or more counts. The gene calls are TRBV3-1 and TRBJ1-2, with D hard to call. Per the germline V gene, CDR1 is LGHDT and CDR2 is YNNKEL (reference sequence). With 0 bases removed from V and 6 bases from J, the gap between germline ends came to 8 bases. The CDR3 totals 13 residues. The DNA for the CDR3 is TGTGCCAGCAGCCAAGACAGGTGGGATGGCTACACCTTC. This gives the protein CASSQDRWDGYTF. The whole variable domain, filled in from reference TRBV3-1 and TRBJ1-2, reads DTAVSQTPKYLVTQMGNDKSIKCEQNLGHDTMYWYKQDSKKFLKIMFSYNNKELIINETVPNRFSPKSPDKAHLNLHINSLELGDSAVYFCASSQDRWDGYTFGSGTRLTVV.

The V call is TRBV7-8, the J call TRBJ2-3, with a possible D match to TRBD2 (7 bases). The CDR3 contains 15 residues. Germline CDR1 reads SGHVS; CDR2 reads FQNEAQ. Trimming removed 6 bases from V and 3 bases from J, with 16 bases in between. The CDR3 is CASSVEGGGTDTQYF. CDR3 DNA sequence: TGTGCCAGCAGTGTGGAGGGAGGGGGGACAGATACGCAGTATTTT.

The chain uses TRBV7-2 and TRBJ2-3; D perhaps matches TRBD2 (5 bases). Germline-derived CDR1 and CDR2 are SGHTA and FQGNSA. The ends were cut back, 9 bases at V and 6 bases at J, with 16 bases in the middle. The CDR3 spans 13 residues. CDR3 residues: CASSMAGVDTQYF. CDR3 coding DNA: TGTGCCAGTAGTATGGCCGGGGTGGATACGCAGTATTTT.

The V call is TRBV7-2, the J call TRBJ2-7, with 11 bases that match TRBD2. Germline V lookup: CDR1 SGHTA, CDR2 FQGNSA. The CDR3 consists of 13 residues. The CDR3 region has the DNA TGTGCCAGCAGCCTTCTAGCGGGGGGCGAGCAGGGGGTC. Protein sequence: CASSLLAGGEQGV.

The chain has TRBV7-2 and TRBJ2-2; D not certain. This CDR3 comprises 15 residues. Germline CDR1 SGHTA, CDR2 FQGNSA. Between the trimmed V and J ends, which lost 4 bases and 15 bases, there was a span of 24 bases. CDR3 bases: TGTGCCAGCAGCTCACGGACGGATCAGCCCCAGCATTTGTTTTTT. Protein: CASSSRTDQPQHLFF.

The chain combines TRBV5-1 with TRBJ2-7; D possibly matches TRBD1 or TRBD2 (5 bases each). The CDR3 has 15 amino acids. Germline V CDR1 and CDR2: SGHRS, YFSETQ. V lost 0 bases and J 1 base, leaving 11 bases between the germline ends. The CDR3 nucleotides are TGCGCCAGCAGCTTGGGGACACAGCGGTCCTACGAGCAGTACTTC. Its translation is CASSLGTQRSYEQYF. The full variable domain, its missing parts supplied by reference TRBV5-1 and TRBJ2-7, is KAGVTQTPRYLIKTRGQQVTLSCSPISGHRSVSWYQQTPGQGLQFLFEYFSETQRNKGNFPGRFSGRQFSNSRSEMNVSTLELGDSALYLCASSLGTQRSYEQYFGPGTRLTVT.

J is TRBJ1-5 and V is TRBV4-3; D is ambiguous. This CDR3 contains 14 residues. Germline CDR1 reads LGHNA; CDR2 reads YSLEER. V was pared by 1 base and J by 3 bases, with 7 bases between. Written as DNA, the CDR3 is TGCGCCAGCAGCCAAGGCCAACTCAATCAGCCCCAGCATTTT. Amino acid sequence: CASSQGQLNQPQHF.

The chain couples TRBV20-1 to TRBJ2-3, with TRBD2 matching 10 bases. The ends lost 5 bases at V and 5 bases at J; junction bases unmatched: 10. Germline lookup yields CDR1 DFQATT and CDR2 SNEGSKA (reference sequence). The CDR3 is 15 amino acids. The CDR3 reads CSAYASGGGEDTQYF. CDR3 DNA: TGCAGTGCTTATGCAAGCGGGGGGGGCGAAGATACGCAGTATTTT.

The gene calls are TRBV15 and TRBJ2-3, with 9 bases aligning to TRBD2. This CDR3 comprises 16 residues. V dropped 3 bases and J dropped 6; count of bases not matched to a gene: 10. The germline V gene has CDR1 LNHNV and CDR2 YYDKDF (reference sequence). The CDR3 DNA is TGTGCCACCAGCAGTAAGTCTCTAGCGGGGCGGGATACGCAGTATTTT. Encoded protein: CATSSKSLAGRDTQYF.

This clonotype was picked up many times. The chain joins TRBV7-3 to TRBJ2-1, with a tentative D call TRBD2 (6 bases). This CDR3 has 13 residues. CDR1 and CDR2 from the germline V gene are SGHTA and FQGTGA. V lost 6 bases, J lost 4 bases, and 10 bases lay in between. Written as DNA, the CDR3 is TGTGCCAGCAGTCGGGGGTCTTACAATGAGCAGTTCTTC. This encodes CASSRGSYNEQFF.

The CDR3 DNA sequence: TGTGCCAGTAGCAGAGACGGGACAGGGTCCCTGCTGAAAGCTTTCTTT. As protein: CASSRDGTGSLLKAFF. The chain links TRBV19 to TRBJ1-1, with 9 bases matching TRBD1. The CDR3 consists of 16 residues. V lost 6 bases and J lost 9; bases outside the gene matches: 17. Germline loops: CDR1 LNHDA, CDR2 SQIVND (reference sequence). Using reference TRBV19 and TRBJ1-1 for the parts outside the CDR3, the full variable domain is DGGITQSPKYLFRKEGQNVTLSCEQNLNHDAMYWYRQDPGQGLRLIYYSQIVNDFQKGDIAEGYSVSREKKESFPLTVTSAQKNPTAFYLCASSRDGTGSLLKAFFGQGTRLTVV.

To note about this clonotype: One junction end disagrees with the germline gene, perhaps due to a read error. The J gene is TRBJ2-5, the V gene TRBV7-8; D perhaps matches TRBD2 (6 bases). Germline loops: CDR1 SGHVS, CDR2 FQNEAQ. This CDR3 comprises 16 residues. The CDR3 reads CASSMSAGNTQGTQYF. Here the CDR3 DNA reads TGTGCCAGTAGCATGAGCGCGGGGAACACTCAAGGGACCCAGTACTTC.

With respect to this clonotype: A read error may account for a junction end that differs from germline. The chain combines TRBV2 with TRBJ1-6, with TRBD1 as a possible D gene (6 bases). This CDR3 spans 17 amino acids. From germline, CDR1 is SNHLY and CDR2 FYNNEI. The CDR3 here is CASSRDIVADTQYFRPF. In DNA, the CDR3 is TGTGCCAGCAGTCGGGACATAGTCGCAGATACGCAGTATTTTCGCCCCTTT.

In the case of this clonotype: The conserved phenylalanine or tryptophan is not found at the CDR3 terminus, so this likely reflects a read error. Because the CDR3's place on the DNA is in doubt, the DNA is left out and the CDR3 is given as listed by TCRdb. The chain combines TRBV7-2 with TRBJ1-2; TRBD1, as called in the table, went unchecked against the DNA. Germline CDR1 and CDR2: SGHTA and FQGNSA. The length of the CDR3 is 13 amino acids, counting both ends. Here the CDR3 reads CASSQDRTGNEHY.

V is TRBV10-3 and J is TRBJ1-6; D is ambiguous. Germline-derived CDR1 and CDR2 are ENHRY and SYGVKD. V shed 0 bases and J shed 7 bases, with 7 bases lying between them. CDR3 length: 14 residues. The CDR3 reads CAISESTANSPLHF. For the CDR3, the DNA is TGTGCCATCAGTGAGTCGACTGCGAATTCACCCCTCCACTTT.

The V call is TRBV20-1, the J call TRBJ1-2, with TRBD1 identical over 9 bases. CDR1 is DFQATT, CDR2 SNEGSKA, per germline (reference sequence). CDR3 length: 15 residues. This chain's CDR3 is CSVSLGQGIDYGYTF. DNA for the CDR3: TGCAGCGTTAGCTTGGGACAGGGAATAGACTATGGCTACACCTTC.